One sample yielded the 8 T cell receptor beta chains listed below, sequenced in a study of response to subunit inactivated influenza vaccine. TCRdb reprocessed the RT-PCR reads via MiXCR and lists one record per CDR3 protein. The sample has around 320,000 distinct CDR3 sequences; 22% are singletons. This material consisted of PBMCs from blood, taken approximately 20 months after vaccination. These receptors came from a man between 50 and 69 years old who received an inactivated influenza vaccine.

This clonotype occurred a few times. The chain links TRBV6-1 to TRBJ1-2, with 7 bases fitting TRBD1. J lost 8 bases, V lost 6 bases, and 9 bases had no gene match. The CDR3 has 13 amino acids. Germline V gene lookup returns CDR1 MNHNS and CDR2 SASEGT. The CDR3 region is CASRSTGAGGYTF. CDR3 DNA sequence: TGTGCCAGCAGATCAACAGGGGCGGGCGGCTACACCTTC.

This chain uses TRBV5-1 with TRBJ2-1; possible D gene TRBD2, 7 bases. The CDR3 is 12 residues long. Germline V CDR1 and CDR2: SGHRS, YFSETQ. V was clipped by 4 bases and J by 12 bases, with 14 bases between them. The CDR3 here is CASSLGGQGQFF. The DNA of the CDR3 is TGCGCCAGCAGCCTCGGGGGGCAGGGGCAGTTCTTC.

The rearrangement links TRBV3-1 to TRBJ2-2, with a possible D match to TRBD2 (6 bases). The CDR3 sequence is 16 residues long. Per the germline V gene, CDR1 is LGHDT and CDR2 is YNNKEL (reference sequence). Trimming shortened V by 0 bases and J by 2 bases, and 10 bases separated the two germline ends. The CDR3 DNA sequence: TGTGCCAGCAGCCAAGACGGGGAGGAAAACACCGGGGAGCTGTTTTTT. Translated, it gives CASSQDGEENTGELFF. The complete variable domain, with remaining parts taken from reference TRBV3-1 and TRBJ2-2, reads DTAVSQTPKYLVTQMGNDKSIKCEQNLGHDTMYWYKQDSKKFLKIMFSYNNKELIINETVPNRFSPKSPDKAHLNLHINSLELGDSAVYFCASSQDGEENTGELFFGEGSRLTVL.

Ten or more counts support this clonotype. V gene TRBV7-9 combines with J gene TRBJ1-1; TRBD1 might be the D (5 bases). Germline CDR1 SEHNR, CDR2 FQNEAQ (reference sequence). V lost 5 bases and J lost 4, with 14 bases in between. The CDR3 runs to 14 residues. For the CDR3, the DNA is TGTGCCAGCAGCCCCCCCCGGGGGGGCACTGAAGCTTTCTTT. Residues: CASSPPRGGTEAFF.

This clonotype was counted between two and nine times. This sequence joins TRBV24-1 and TRBJ2-2; 7 bases align to TRBD1. The CDR3 is made up of 17 amino acids. Per the germline V gene, CDR1 is KGHDR and CDR2 is SFDVKD. V lost 0 bases to trimming and J lost 1 base; unmatched junction nucleotides: 4. This CDR3 is CATSDLDTGVNTGELFF. The CDR3 DNA is TGTGCCACCAGTGATTTGGATACAGGGGTGAACACCGGGGAGCTGTTTTTT.

In this sample, this clonotype turned up many times. The chain is built from TRBV29-1 and TRBJ1-2; no definite D call. CDR3 length: 11 amino acids. Trimming removed 7 bases at V and 5 bases at J, with 11 bases between. The germline V gene has CDR1 SQVTM and CDR2 ANQGSEA. The CDR3, as DNA: TGCAGCGACCGAAAAGGGTATGGCTACACCTTC. This encodes CSDRKGYGYTF.

This clonotype occurred a few times. The V call is TRBV28, the J call TRBJ1-2; weak D call: TRBD1 (6 bases). Trimming pared 7 bases from V and 2 bases from J, leaving 17 bases between. The CDR3 totals 15 residues. Germline CDR1 MDHEN, CDR2 SYDVKM. CDR3 nucleotide sequence: TGTGCCAGCACCACTTATTGGGGGCAGAACTATGGCTACACCTTC. Its translation is CASTTYWGQNYGYTF.

The CDR3 coding sequence is TGTGCCAGCAGCTTAGTGGCTAGCGGGGGGGCAGATACGCAGTATTTT. Its protein is CASSLVASGGADTQYF. The rearrangement joins TRBV7-2 to TRBJ2-3, with 12 bases that match TRBD2. This CDR3 is built from 16 residues. V shed 1 base and J 4 bases; nucleotides not matched to a gene: 3. Germline CDR1 and CDR2: SGHTA and FQGNSA.